Following are 12 T cell receptor beta chains from one sample sequenced in a study of long-term antiretroviral therapy in people with HIV. Survey-level resolution applied to immunoSEQ assay v3.0. The data were produced by immunoSEQ multiplex PCR, yet TCRdb's version contains in-frame clones alone and is incomplete. The table includes tens of thousands of clones, 95% to 98% detected once. The sequencing here drew on unsorted PBMCs, taken 6.9 years after starting antiretroviral therapy. These receptor sequences come from a man between 25 and 39 years old with HIV.

V usage is TRBV18 and J usage is TRBJ2-7; tentatively, D is TRBD1 (6 bases). Germline values: CDR1 KGHSH, CDR2 LQKENI. Trimming took off 0 bases at V and 3 bases at J, with 18 bases between the two ends. The CDR3 spans 17 residues. In nucleotides, the CDR3 is TGTGCCAGCTCACCACCGTTTTATTCTCACAGGGTCTACGAGCAGTACTTC. This sequence encodes CASSPPFYSHRVYEQYF.

The J gene is TRBJ2-3, the V gene TRBV7-6; 8 bases map to TRBD2. Trimming at V came to 5 bases and at J to 10 bases, leaving 5 bases not matched to a gene. The CDR3 loop spans 12 amino acids. Germline V CDR1 and CDR2: SGHVS, FNYEAQ. The CDR3 region is CASSTSGGPQYF. CDR3 nucleotides: TGTGCCAGCAGCACAAGCGGGGGCCCGCAGTATTTT.

V and J are TRBV9 and TRBJ1-4; 9 bases align to TRBD1. The J segment lost 6 bases and the V segment lost 0 bases, leaving 3 bases of the junction unmatched. From germline, CDR1 is SGDLS and CDR2 YYNGEE. This CDR3 comprises 15 residues. In DNA form, the CDR3 reads TGTGCCAGCAGCGTAGGGGGGACAGGGTATGAAAAACTGTTTTTT. Encoded protein: CASSVGGTGYEKLFF.

The chain uses TRBV5-4 and TRBJ1-1, with D unclear. With 4 bases removed from V and 5 bases from J, the gap between germline ends came to 9 bases. Germline CDR1 and CDR2: SGHNT and YYREEE (reference sequence). There are 12 residues in the CDR3. The CDR3 loop reads CASSGEETEAFF. CDR3 DNA: TGTGCCAGCAGCGGGGAGGAGACTGAAGCTTTCTTT.

V gene TRBV7-2 combines with J gene TRBJ2-3; D is unresolved. Trimming left V 2 bases short and J 2 bases short, with 5 bases between. This CDR3 is built from 13 residues. Germline V lookup: CDR1 SGHTA, CDR2 FQGNSA. The CDR3 DNA sequence: TGTGCCAGCAGCTTATCGGTCACAGATACGCAGTATTTT. Its translation is CASSLSVTDTQYF.

This clone came up once. The chain joins TRBV15 to TRBJ1-4, with 7 bases that match TRBD1. The J segment lost 7 bases and the V segment lost 8 bases, leaving 4 bases of the junction unmatched. This CDR3 spans 12 amino acids. CDR1 and CDR2 from the germline V gene are LNHNV and YYDKDF (reference sequence). In DNA, the CDR3 is TGTGCCACCGTCGACAGGGTTGAAAAACTGTTTTTT. It is translated as CATVDRVEKLFF.

V and J are TRBV28 and TRBJ2-6; D is perhaps TRBD2 (5 bases). The ends were cut back, 4 bases at V and 0 bases at J, with 10 bases in the middle. This CDR3 spans 16 amino acids. The germline gives CDR1 MDHEN, CDR2 SYDVKM. In nucleotides, the CDR3 is TGTGCCAGCAGTTCGCCTCGGGGCTCTGGGGCCAACGTCCTGACTTTC. Amino acid sequence: CASSSPRGSGANVLTF.

DNA for the CDR3: TGTGCCAGCTCACCACGCGCGAGTCGACAAGGGAATGAGCAGTTCTTC. Translation gives CASSPRASRQGNEQFF. This chain connects TRBV18 to TRBJ2-1; D not certain. V was shortened by 1 base and J by 7 bases, with 17 bases between the two germline ends. The CDR3 length is 16 residues. Germline V lookup: CDR1 KGHSH, CDR2 LQKENI.

This chain links TRBV27 with TRBJ1-4, with TRBD1 matching over 11 bases. CDR3 size: 14 residues. The ends lost 6 bases at V and 4 bases at J; junction bases unmatched: 1. Germline values: CDR1 MNHEY, CDR2 SMNVEV (reference sequence). This CDR3 is CASRGTGGNEKLFF. CDR3 DNA: TGTGCCAGCAGGGGGACAGGGGGTAATGAAAAACTGTTTTTT.

V and J are TRBV4-3 and TRBJ2-7; possibly TRBD1 for D (5 bases). Germline V gene sequence: CDR1 LGHNA, CDR2 YSLEER. V was trimmed by 0 bases and J by 1 base, leaving 10 bases between them. The CDR3 runs to 15 residues. CDR3 DNA sequence: TGCGCCAGCAGCCAAGAGGCAGGGCAGTCCTACGAGCAGTACTTC. The encoded protein is CASSQEAGQSYEQYF.

V gene TRBV10-1 combines with J gene TRBJ2-3, with 11 bases matching TRBD2. Germline CDR1 is WNHNN and CDR2 is SYGVQD (reference sequence). With 6 bases clipped from V and 2 bases from J, the junction kept 10 bases outside the gene matches. The CDR3 contains 17 residues. The DNA of the CDR3 is TGCGCCAGCAGCCACTTGACTAGCGGGAAGCCCACAGATACGCAGTATTTT. Amino acid sequence: CASSHLTSGKPTDTQYF.

The chain has TRBV6-5 and TRBJ2-2, with TRBD2 identical over 8 bases. Germline V gives CDR1 MNHEY, CDR2 SVGAGI. Germline trimming cut 7 bases from V and 4 bases from J; bases unmatched to any gene: 5. CDR3 size: 14 residues. The CDR3 here is CASTFGGGTGELFF. In DNA, the CDR3 is TGTGCCAGCACCTTCGGGGGGGGCACCGGGGAGCTGTTTTTT.